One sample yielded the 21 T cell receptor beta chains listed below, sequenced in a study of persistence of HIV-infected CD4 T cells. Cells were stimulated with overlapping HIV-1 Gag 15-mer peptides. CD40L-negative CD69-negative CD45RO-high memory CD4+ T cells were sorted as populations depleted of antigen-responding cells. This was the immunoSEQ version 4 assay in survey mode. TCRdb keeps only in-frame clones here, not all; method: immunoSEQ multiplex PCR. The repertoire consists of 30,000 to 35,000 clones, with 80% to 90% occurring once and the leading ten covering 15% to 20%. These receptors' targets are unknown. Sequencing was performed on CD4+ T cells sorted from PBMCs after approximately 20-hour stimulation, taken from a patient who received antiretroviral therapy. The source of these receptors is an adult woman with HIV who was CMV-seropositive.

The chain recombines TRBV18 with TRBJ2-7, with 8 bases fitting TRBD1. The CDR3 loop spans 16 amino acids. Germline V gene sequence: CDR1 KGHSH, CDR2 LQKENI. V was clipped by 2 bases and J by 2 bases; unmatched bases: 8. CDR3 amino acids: CASSPIAGTGAYEQYF. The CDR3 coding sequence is TGTGCCAGCTCACCAATCGCCGGGACAGGAGCCTACGAGCAGTACTTC.

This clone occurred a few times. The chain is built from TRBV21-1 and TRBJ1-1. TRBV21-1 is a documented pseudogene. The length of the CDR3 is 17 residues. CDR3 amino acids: CASSQRQLRQRDTEAFF. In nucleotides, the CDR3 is TGTGCCAGCAGCCAACGCCAATTAAGGCAAAGGGACACTGAAGCTTTCTTT.

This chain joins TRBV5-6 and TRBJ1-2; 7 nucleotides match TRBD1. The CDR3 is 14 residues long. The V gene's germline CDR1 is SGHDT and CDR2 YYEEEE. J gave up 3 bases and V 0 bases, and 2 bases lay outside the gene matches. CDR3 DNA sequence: TGTGCCAGCAGCTTGGGGACAGGAGACTATGGCTACACCTTC. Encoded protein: CASSLGTGDYGYTF.

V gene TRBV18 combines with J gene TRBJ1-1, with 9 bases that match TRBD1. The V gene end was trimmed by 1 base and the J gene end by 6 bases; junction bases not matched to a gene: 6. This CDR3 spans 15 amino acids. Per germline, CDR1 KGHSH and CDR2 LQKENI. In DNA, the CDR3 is TGTGCCAGCTCACCACTTACACAGGGGGCCTCTGAAGCTTTCTTT. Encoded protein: CASSPLTQGASEAFF.

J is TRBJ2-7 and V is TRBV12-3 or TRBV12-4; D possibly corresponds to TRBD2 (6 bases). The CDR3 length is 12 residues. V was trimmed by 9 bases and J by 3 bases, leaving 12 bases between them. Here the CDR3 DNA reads TGTGCCAGTACGTTGGGACTCTACGAGCAGTACTTC. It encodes CASTLGLYEQYF.

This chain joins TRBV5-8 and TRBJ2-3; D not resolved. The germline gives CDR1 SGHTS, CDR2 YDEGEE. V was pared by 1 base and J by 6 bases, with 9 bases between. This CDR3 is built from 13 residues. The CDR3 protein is CASSLNFGDTQYF. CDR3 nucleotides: TGTGCCAGCAGCTTGAACTTTGGGGATACGCAGTATTTT. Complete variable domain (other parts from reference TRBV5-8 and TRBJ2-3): EAGVTQSPTHLIKTRGQQATLRCSPISGHTSVYWYQQALGLGLQFLLWYDEGEERNRGNFPPRFSGRQFPNYSSELNVNALELEDSALYLCASSLNFGDTQYFGPGTRLTVL.

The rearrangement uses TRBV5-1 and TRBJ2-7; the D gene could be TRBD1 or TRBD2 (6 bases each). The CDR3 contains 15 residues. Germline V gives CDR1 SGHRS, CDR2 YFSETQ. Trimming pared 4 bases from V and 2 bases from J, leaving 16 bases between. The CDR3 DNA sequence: TGCGCCAGCAGCAATGGAGGGTCAGGGGCCTACGAGCAGTACTTC. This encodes CASSNGGSGAYEQYF.

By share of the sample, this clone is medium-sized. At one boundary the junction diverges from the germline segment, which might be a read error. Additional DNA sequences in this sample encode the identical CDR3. The CDR3 protein is CASSLGQGNEPQHF. CDR3 nucleotide sequence: TGCGCCAGCAGCTTAGGACAGGGCAATGAGCCCCAGCATTTT. This rearrangement joins TRBV5-1 to TRBJ1-5; 8 positions agree with TRBD1. The germline V gene encodes CDR1 SGHRS and CDR2 YFSETQ. The CDR3 runs to 14 residues.

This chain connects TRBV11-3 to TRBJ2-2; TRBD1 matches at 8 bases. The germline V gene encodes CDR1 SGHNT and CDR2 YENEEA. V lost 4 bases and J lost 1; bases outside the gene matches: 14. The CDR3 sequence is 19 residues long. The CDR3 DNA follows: TGTGCCAGCAGCTCCACCCTGGACAGGGAAATTAGGAACACCGGGGAGCTGTTTTTT. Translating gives CASSSTLDREIRNTGELFF.

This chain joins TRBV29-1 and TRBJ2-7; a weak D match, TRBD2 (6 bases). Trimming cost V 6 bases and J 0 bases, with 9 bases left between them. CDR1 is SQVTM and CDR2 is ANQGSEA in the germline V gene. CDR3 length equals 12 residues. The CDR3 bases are TGCAGCGTGGAGGGATACTCCTACGAGCAGTACTTC. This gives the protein CSVEGYSYEQYF.

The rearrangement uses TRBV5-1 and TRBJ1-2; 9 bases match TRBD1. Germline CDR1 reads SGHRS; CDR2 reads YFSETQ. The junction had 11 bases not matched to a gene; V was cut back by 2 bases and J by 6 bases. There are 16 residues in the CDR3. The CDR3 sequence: CASSFGRSGTGNGYTF. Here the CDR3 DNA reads TGCGCCAGCAGCTTTGGTCGCTCCGGGACAGGGAATGGCTACACCTTC.

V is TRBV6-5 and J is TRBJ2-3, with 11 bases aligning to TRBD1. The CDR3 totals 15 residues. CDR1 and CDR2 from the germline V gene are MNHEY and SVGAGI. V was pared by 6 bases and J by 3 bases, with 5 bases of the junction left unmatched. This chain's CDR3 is CASSGQGAQTDTQYF. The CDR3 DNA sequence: TGTGCCAGCAGCGGACAGGGGGCGCAAACAGATACGCAGTATTTT.

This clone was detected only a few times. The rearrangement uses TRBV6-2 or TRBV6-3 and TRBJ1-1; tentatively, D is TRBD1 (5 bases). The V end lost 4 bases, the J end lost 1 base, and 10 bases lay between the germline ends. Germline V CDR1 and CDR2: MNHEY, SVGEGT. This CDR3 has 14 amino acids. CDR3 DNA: TGTGCCAGCAGTTTCTCAAGGGGGAACACTGAAGCTTTCTTT. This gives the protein CASSFSRGNTEAFF.

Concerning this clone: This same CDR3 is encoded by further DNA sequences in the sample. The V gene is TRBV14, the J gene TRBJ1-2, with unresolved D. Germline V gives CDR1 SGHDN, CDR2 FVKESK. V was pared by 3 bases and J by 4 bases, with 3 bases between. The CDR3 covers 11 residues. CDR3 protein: CASSQGYGYTF. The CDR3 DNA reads TGTGCCAGCAGCCAGGGCTATGGCTACACCTTC.

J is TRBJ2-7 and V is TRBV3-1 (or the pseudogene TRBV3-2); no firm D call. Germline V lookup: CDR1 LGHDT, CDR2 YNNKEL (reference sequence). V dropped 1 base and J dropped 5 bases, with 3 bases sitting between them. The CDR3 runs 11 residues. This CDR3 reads CASSQGDEQYF. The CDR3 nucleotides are TGTGCCAGCAGCCAAGGAGACGAGCAGTACTTC.

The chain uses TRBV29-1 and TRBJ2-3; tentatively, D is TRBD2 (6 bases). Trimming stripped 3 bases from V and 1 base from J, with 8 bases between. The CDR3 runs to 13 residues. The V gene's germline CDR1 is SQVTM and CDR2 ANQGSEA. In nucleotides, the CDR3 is TGCAGCGTTGAGGAGCGGGGCACAGATACGCAGTATTTT. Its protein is CSVEERGTDTQYF.

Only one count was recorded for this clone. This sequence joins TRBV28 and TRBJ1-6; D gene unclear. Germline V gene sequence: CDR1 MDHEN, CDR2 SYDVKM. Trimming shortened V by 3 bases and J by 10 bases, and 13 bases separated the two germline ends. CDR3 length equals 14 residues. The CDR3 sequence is CASSFGDGGSPLHF. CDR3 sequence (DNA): TGTGCCAGCAGTTTTGGCGACGGAGGGTCACCCCTCCACTTT.

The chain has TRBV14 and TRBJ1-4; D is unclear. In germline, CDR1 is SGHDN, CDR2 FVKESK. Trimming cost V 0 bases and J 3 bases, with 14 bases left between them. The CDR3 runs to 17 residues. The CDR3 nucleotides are TGTGCCAGCAGCCAAGAGAGAGGAAGCGTGGCTAATGAAAAACTGTTTTTT. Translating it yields CASSQERGSVANEKLFF. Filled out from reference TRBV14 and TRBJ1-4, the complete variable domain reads EAGVTQFPSHSVIEKGQTVTLRCDPISGHDNLYWYRRVMGKEIKFLLHFVKESKQDESGMPNNRFLAERTGGTYSTLKVQPAELEDSGVYFCASSQERGSVANEKLFFGSGTQLSVL.

CDR3 residues: CASGGRSNQPQHF. The CDR3, as DNA: TGTGCCAGCGGTGGACGTAGCAATCAGCCCCAGCATTTT. The chain couples TRBV28 to TRBJ1-5; D gene unclear. V was cut by 8 bases and J by 0 bases, with 8 bases left in between. The CDR3 runs to 13 residues. Germline V CDR1 and CDR2: MDHEN, SYDVKM.

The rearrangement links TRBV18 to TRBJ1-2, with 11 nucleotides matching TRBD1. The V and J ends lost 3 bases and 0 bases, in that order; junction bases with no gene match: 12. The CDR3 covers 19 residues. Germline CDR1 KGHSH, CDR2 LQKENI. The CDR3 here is CASSPRGGDRGAPNYGYTF. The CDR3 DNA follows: TGTGCCAGCTCACCTCGGGGAGGGGACAGGGGGGCCCCTAACTATGGCTACACCTTC.

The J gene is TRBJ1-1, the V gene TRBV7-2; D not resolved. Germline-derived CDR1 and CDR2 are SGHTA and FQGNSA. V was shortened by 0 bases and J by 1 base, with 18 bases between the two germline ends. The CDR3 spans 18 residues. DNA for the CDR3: TGTGCCAGCAGCTTAGCCCGAATGGCAAAGAGAGGGAACACTGAAGCTTTCTTT. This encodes CASSLARMAKRGNTEAFF.